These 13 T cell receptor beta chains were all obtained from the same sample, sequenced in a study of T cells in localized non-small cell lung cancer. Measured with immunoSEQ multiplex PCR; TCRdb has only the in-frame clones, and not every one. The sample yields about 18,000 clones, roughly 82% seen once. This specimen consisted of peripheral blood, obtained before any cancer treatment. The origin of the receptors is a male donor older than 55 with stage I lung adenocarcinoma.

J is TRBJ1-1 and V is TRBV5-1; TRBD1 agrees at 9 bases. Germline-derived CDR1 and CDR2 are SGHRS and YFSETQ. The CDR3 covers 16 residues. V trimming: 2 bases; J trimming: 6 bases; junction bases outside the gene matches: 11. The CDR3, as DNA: TGCGCCAGCAGCTTCGGACTGGGACAGGGTGATTCTGAAGCTTTCTTT. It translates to CASSFGLGQGDSEAFF.

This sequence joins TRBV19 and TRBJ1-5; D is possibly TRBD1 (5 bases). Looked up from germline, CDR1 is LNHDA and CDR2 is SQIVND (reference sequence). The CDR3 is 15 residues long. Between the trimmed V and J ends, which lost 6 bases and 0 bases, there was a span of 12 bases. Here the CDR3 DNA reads TGTGCCAGTAGGAGACAGTACTCTAGCAATCAGCCCCAGCATTTT. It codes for CASRRQYSSNQPQHF.

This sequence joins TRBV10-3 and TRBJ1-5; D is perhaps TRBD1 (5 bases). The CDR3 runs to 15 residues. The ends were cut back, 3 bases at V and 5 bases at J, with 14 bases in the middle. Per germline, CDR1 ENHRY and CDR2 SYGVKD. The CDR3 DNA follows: TGTGCCATCAGTGAAGCGGGGAGGGGCGATCAGCCCCAGCATTTT. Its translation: CAISEAGRGDQPQHF.

CDR3 DNA sequence: TGTGCCATCAGTGAATCGGCAGGGCCTGGGAATCAGCCCCAGCATTTT. Protein sequence: CAISESAGPGNQPQHF. This chain connects TRBV10-3 to TRBJ1-5, with D perhaps matching TRBD1 (5 bases). CDR3 length equals 16 residues. Germline V CDR1 and CDR2: ENHRY, SYGVKD. Between the trimmed V and J ends, which lost 3 bases and 4 bases, there was a span of 16 bases.

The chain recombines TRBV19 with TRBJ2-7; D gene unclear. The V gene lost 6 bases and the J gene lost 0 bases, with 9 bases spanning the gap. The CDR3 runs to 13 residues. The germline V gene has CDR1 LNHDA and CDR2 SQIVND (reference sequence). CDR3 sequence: CASRARSSYEQYF. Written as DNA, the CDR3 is TGTGCCAGTAGAGCCAGGAGCTCCTACGAGCAGTACTTC.

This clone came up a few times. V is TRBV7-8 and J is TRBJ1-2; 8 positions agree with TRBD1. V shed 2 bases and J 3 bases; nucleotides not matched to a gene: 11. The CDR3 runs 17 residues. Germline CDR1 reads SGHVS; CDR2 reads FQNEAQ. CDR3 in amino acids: CASSLRPDRVMDYGYTF. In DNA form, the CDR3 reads TGTGCCAGCAGCTTACGCCCGGACAGGGTCATGGACTATGGCTACACCTTC.

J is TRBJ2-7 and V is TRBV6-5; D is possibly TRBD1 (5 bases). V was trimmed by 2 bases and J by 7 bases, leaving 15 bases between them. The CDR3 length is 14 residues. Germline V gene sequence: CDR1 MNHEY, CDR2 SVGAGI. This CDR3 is CASSYLRMGQEQYF. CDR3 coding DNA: TGTGCCAGCAGTTACCTCCGAATGGGGCAGGAGCAGTACTTC.

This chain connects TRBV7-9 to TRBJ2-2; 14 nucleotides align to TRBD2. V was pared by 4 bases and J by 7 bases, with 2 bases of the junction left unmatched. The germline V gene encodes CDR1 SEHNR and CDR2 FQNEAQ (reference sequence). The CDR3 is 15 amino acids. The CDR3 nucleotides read TGTGCCAGCAGCTACGGACTAGCGGGAGGCGGGGAGCTGTTTTTT. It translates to CASSYGLAGGGELFF. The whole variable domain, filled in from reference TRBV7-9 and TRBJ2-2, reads DTGVSQNPRHKITKRGQNVTFRCDPISEHNRLYWYRQTLGQGPEFLTYFQNEAQLEKSRLLSDRFSAERPKGSFSTLEIQRTEQGDSAMYLCASSYGLAGGGELFFGEGSRLTVL.

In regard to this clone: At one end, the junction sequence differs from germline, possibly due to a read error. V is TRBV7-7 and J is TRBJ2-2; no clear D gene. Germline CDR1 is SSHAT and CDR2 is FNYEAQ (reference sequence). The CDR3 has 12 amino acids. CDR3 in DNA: TGTGCTAGCAGCTTAGTTTACGGGGAGCTGTTTTTT. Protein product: CASSLVYGELFF.

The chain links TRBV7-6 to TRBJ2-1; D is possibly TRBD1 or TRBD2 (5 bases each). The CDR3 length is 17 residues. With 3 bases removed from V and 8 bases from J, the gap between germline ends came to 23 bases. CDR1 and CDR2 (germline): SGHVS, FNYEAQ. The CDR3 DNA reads TGTGCCAGCAGCTTTGGCTCGGGACCCGGTTCGCTCGATGAGCAGTTCTTC. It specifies CASSFGSGPGSLDEQFF.

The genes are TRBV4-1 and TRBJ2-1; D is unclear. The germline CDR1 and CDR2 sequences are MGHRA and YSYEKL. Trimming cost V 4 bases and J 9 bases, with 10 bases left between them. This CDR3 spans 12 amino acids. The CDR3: CASSPSLGEQFF. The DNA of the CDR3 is TGCGCCAGCAGCCCCTCCCTCGGTGAGCAGTTCTTC.

CDR3 DNA: TGTGCCAGCAGCTTAAAGGTCACGAACATTCAGTACTTC. It is translated as CASSLKVTNIQYF. The V and J genes are TRBV7-2 and TRBJ2-4; D remains ambiguous. V was trimmed by 2 bases and J by 7 bases, leaving 9 bases between them. This CDR3 is 13 amino acids long. Germline V CDR1 and CDR2: SGHTA, FQGNSA.

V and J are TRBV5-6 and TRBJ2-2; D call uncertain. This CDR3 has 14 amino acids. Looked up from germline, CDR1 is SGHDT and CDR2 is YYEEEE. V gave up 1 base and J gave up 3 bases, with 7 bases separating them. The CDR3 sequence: CASSLIRDTGELFF. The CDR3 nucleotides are TGTGCCAGCAGCTTGATACGAGACACCGGGGAGCTGTTTTTT.